Each of the 13 T cell receptor beta chains below was sequenced from the same sample in a study of T cell responses to AZD1222 COVID-19 vaccine. The protocol was immunoSEQ multiplex PCR, while the TCRdb copy is restricted to in-frame clones and leaves out a portion. The table includes roughly 66,000 clones, around 84% detected once. The sequencing here drew on peripheral blood, taken on day 0 of AZD1222 vaccination. The receptors originated from an adult in good health.

DNA for the CDR3: TGTGCCAGCAGCTCCGGGGATAGTGGGACCCAGTACTTC. Protein: CASSSGDSGTQYF. The chain joins TRBV11-3 to TRBJ2-5, with a possible D match to TRBD2 (5 bases). V lost 4 bases, J lost 7 bases, and 13 bases lay in between. The CDR3 contains 13 residues. CDR1 is SGHNT and CDR2 is YENEEA in the germline V gene.

This chain links TRBV4-2 with TRBJ1-2, with D tentatively TRBD1 (5 bases). Trimming pared 1 base from V and 0 bases from J, leaving 12 bases between. The CDR3 covers 16 residues. The V gene's germline CDR1 is LGHNA and CDR2 YNFKEQ. CDR3 DNA sequence: TGTGCCAGCAGCCAAGCGTACAGGAATACTAACTATGGCTACACCTTC. Translation gives CASSQAYRNTNYGYTF.

The chain joins TRBV27 to TRBJ2-3, with D tentatively TRBD2 (6 bases). Trimming took off 7 bases at V and 0 bases at J, with 14 bases between the two ends. In germline, CDR1 is MNHEY, CDR2 SMNVEV (reference sequence). CDR3 length equals 15 residues. The CDR3 bases are TGTGCCAGCACCTCGGTCGGGGGTAGCACAGATACGCAGTATTTT. This sequence encodes CASTSVGGSTDTQYF.

This chain links TRBV2 with TRBJ2-5; weak D call: TRBD1 (5 bases). V lost 5 bases to trimming and J lost 2 bases, with 9 bases between them. In germline, CDR1 is SNHLY, CDR2 FYNNEI. This CDR3 contains 13 residues. The CDR3 coding sequence is TGTGCCAGCAGTCCCAGGGAACAAGAGACCCAGTACTTC. As protein: CASSPREQETQYF.

The V and J genes are TRBV19 and TRBJ2-7; 9 bases fit TRBD1. Germline V CDR1 and CDR2: LNHDA, SQIVND (reference sequence). The CDR3 spans 13 residues. Germline trimming cut 6 bases from V and 4 bases from J; bases unmatched to any gene: 4. The CDR3, as DNA: TGTGCCAGTAGCCTGGACAGGGGATACGAGCAGTACTTC. The encoded protein is CASSLDRGYEQYF.

A note on this clone: This sample includes further DNA sequences coding for the same CDR3. The chain carries TRBV27 and TRBJ1-1; D may be TRBD1 (5 bases). Trimming shortened V by 5 bases and J by 0 bases, and 10 bases separated the two germline ends. CDR1 and CDR2 (germline): MNHEY, SMNVEV (reference sequence). This CDR3 is built from 14 residues. This chain's CDR3 is CASSTGHLNTEAFF. The CDR3 bases are TGTGCCAGCAGTACCGGACACTTGAACACTGAAGCTTTCTTT.

V gene TRBV12-3 or TRBV12-4 combines with J gene TRBJ2-2; D might be TRBD2 (5 bases). This CDR3 region has 13 residues. Between the trimmed V and J ends, which lost 6 bases and 8 bases, there was a span of 13 bases. DNA for the CDR3: TGTGCCAGCAGGGAGACTACGGCGGGGGAGCTGTTTTTT. It yields the protein CASRETTAGELFF.

This chain joins TRBV28 and TRBJ1-1; D ambiguous. This CDR3 is 12 amino acids long. V gave up 8 bases and J gave up 4 bases, with 11 bases separating them. In germline, CDR1 is MDHEN, CDR2 SYDVKM. CDR3 coding DNA: TGTGCCAGCTGGTCCGACGGCACTGAAGCTTTCTTT. Its translation: CASWSDGTEAFF.

This clone occurred a few times. The same CDR3 also results from other DNA sequences found in this sample. The V gene is TRBV3-1 (or the pseudogene TRBV3-2), the J gene TRBJ2-7; TRBD1 agrees at 8 bases. Germline V gene lookup returns CDR1 LGHDT and CDR2 YNNKEL (reference sequence). The CDR3 sequence is 13 residues long. J lost 4 bases, V lost 8 bases, and 7 bases had no gene match. This CDR3 is CASSRQGSYEQYF. The CDR3 DNA sequence: TGTGCCAGCTCGCGACAGGGGAGTTACGAGCAGTACTTC.

The genes are TRBV4-3 and TRBJ2-3, with TRBD2 matching over 7 bases. J was trimmed by 0 bases and V by 4 bases; bases with no gene match: 10. The CDR3 spans 17 residues. In germline, CDR1 is LGHNA, CDR2 YSLEER. DNA of the CDR3: TGCGCCAGCAGCCGAGAGCTAGGGACTACAAGCACAGATACGCAGTATTTT. Protein: CASSRELGTTSTDTQYF.

The chain couples TRBV3-1 (or the pseudogene TRBV3-2) to TRBJ1-1; no firm D call. There are 13 residues in the CDR3. V lost 1 base and J 8 bases, leaving 11 bases between the germline ends. CDR1 and CDR2 (germline): LGHDT, YNNKEL (reference sequence). CDR3 residues: CASSQGFREEAFF. Here the CDR3 DNA reads TGTGCCAGCAGCCAAGGGTTCCGGGAGGAAGCTTTCTTT.

The rearrangement links TRBV19 to TRBJ1-1, with TRBD1 as a possible D gene (6 bases). The CDR3 has 14 residues. The germline gives CDR1 LNHDA, CDR2 SQIVND (reference sequence). Trimming took off 4 bases at V and 3 bases at J, with 12 bases between the two ends. The DNA for the CDR3 is TGTGCCAGTAGTAGTCACAGGGTGGACACTGAAGCTTTCTTT. Its protein product is CASSSHRVDTEAFF.

The rearrangement uses TRBV6-1 and TRBJ1-3; D is unclear. This CDR3 is 15 amino acids long. Germline loops: CDR1 MNHNS, CDR2 SASEGT. Trimming shortened V by 2 bases and J by 0 bases, and 8 bases separated the two germline ends. The CDR3 reads CASSELGISGNTIYF. CDR3 nucleotides: TGTGCCAGCAGTGAACTCGGGATCTCTGGAAACACCATATATTTT.